The sequence of this T cell receptor (beta chain) was determined in a study of blood T cell repertoires in COVID-19. Study summary: The United States, Italy and Spain provided the acute and convalescent COVID-19 samples.

The authors' processing: Estimates of nucleated cell counts were drawn from the amplification of reference gene primers. Method: immunoSEQ multiplex PCR; TCRdb's copy keeps in-frame clones and lacks some. V and J calls and clone size follow that table, whereas D and trimming were derived from the DNA. The sample shows under 45,000 clones, about 85% of them seen only once. With 8 bases removed from V and 1 base from J, the gap between germline ends came to 15 bases. This CDR3 contains 16 residues. Germline V CDR1 and CDR2: LNHDA, SQIVND (reference sequence). The chain carries TRBV19 and TRBJ2-6; TRBD1 is a possible D gene (5 bases). The source material was peripheral blood. The sequence came from a man in his 60s with active or convalescent COVID-19. Here the CDR3 DNA reads TGTGCCAGTGGAGCCGTGGGGCTATCTGGGGCCAACGTCCTGACTTTC. Its protein product is CASGAVGLSGANVLTF.